These 18 T cell receptor beta chains were sequenced from one sample in a study of CD8 T cells in ankylosing spondylitis. TCRdb redid the calling of the 5' RACE reads with MiXCR, one entry per CDR3 protein. The sample holds 150,000 to 200,000 distinct CDR3 sequences, roughly 11% seen once. The sample comprised blood, either unsorted or a sorted T cell fraction (not recorded which). These receptors originate from a male donor with ankylosing spondylitis or in good health (not recorded which).

The table lists this clonotype with many counts. This chain connects TRBV5-1 to TRBJ2-1; the match to TRBD2 covers 8 bases. In germline, CDR1 is SGHRS, CDR2 YFSETQ. The V gene end was trimmed by 0 bases and the J gene end by 9 bases; junction bases not matched to a gene: 8. The CDR3 runs to 15 residues. The CDR3 reads CASSLDGGRRGEQFF. As DNA, the CDR3 is TGCGCCAGCAGCTTGGATGGCGGGAGGCGAGGTGAGCAGTTCTTC.

This clonotype was seen only a few times. V and J are TRBV7-9 and TRBJ2-3; 7 positions match TRBD2. Germline CDR1 is SEHNR and CDR2 is FQNEAQ (reference sequence). This CDR3 has 15 amino acids. Trimming cost V 3 bases and J 5 bases; bases outside gene matches: 8. CDR3 in amino acids: CASSFVTGGGDTQYF. The CDR3 bases are TGTGCCAGCAGCTTCGTAACGGGGGGAGGAGATACGCAGTATTTT.

A few counts support this clonotype. This chain joins TRBV5-1 and TRBJ2-2; D gene uncertain. This CDR3 is built from 16 residues. The V and J ends lost 1 base and 1 base respectively, with 11 bases between them. Germline V CDR1 and CDR2: SGHRS, YFSETQ. The CDR3 region is CASSLTLQENTGELFF. As DNA, the CDR3 is TGCGCCAGCAGCTTGACCCTTCAGGAGAACACCGGGGAGCTGTTTTTT.

Ten or more counts support this clonotype. The V and J genes are TRBV12-3 or TRBV12-4 and TRBJ1-2; D is unresolved. The CDR3 consists of 11 residues. The V end was cut by 5 bases, the J end by 7 bases, with 8 bases between. The CDR3 sequence is CASSVMGGYTF. The CDR3 DNA is TGTGCCAGCAGTGTCATGGGTGGCTACACCTTC.

This clonotype was seen ten or more times. The J gene is TRBJ1-5, the V gene TRBV15, with a weak D call TRBD1 (6 bases). Germline V gene sequence: CDR1 LNHNV, CDR2 YYDKDF (reference sequence). V gave up 5 bases and J gave up 0 bases, with 17 bases separating them. This CDR3 region has 17 residues. The CDR3 sequence: CATSRAGGGYSNQPQHF. The CDR3 bases are TGTGCCACCAGCCGGGCCGGAGGGGGATATAGCAATCAGCCCCAGCATTTT.

V gene TRBV6-4 combines with J gene TRBJ2-1; 7 positions match TRBD1. Germline V gene lookup returns CDR1 MRHNA and CDR2 SNTAGT. The CDR3 is made up of 14 amino acids. V shed 1 base, J shed 8 bases, and the junction held 5 bases outside the gene matches. As DNA, the CDR3 is TGTGCCAGCAGTGACTGTAACAGGGGCGATGAGCAGTTCTTC. It translates to CASSDCNRGDEQFF.

This clonotype was observed at least ten times. V and J are TRBV29-1 and TRBJ1-2, with D possibly being TRBD1 (6 bases). Trimming pared 4 bases from V and 6 bases from J, leaving 21 bases between. The CDR3 length is 15 residues. The germline CDR1 and CDR2 sequences are SQVTM and ANQGSEA. CDR3 region: CSVGRGGQGRNGYTF. The CDR3 DNA reads as TGCAGCGTTGGAAGGGGGGGGCAAGGGCGGAATGGCTACACCTTC. Full variable domain (outside the CDR3, taken from reference TRBV29-1 and TRBJ1-2): SAVISQKPSRDICQRGTSLTIQCQVDSQVTMMFWYRQQPGQSLTLIATANQGSEATYESGFVIDKFPISRPNLTFSTLTVSNMSPEDSSIYLCSVGRGGQGRNGYTFGSGTRLTVV.

The chain has TRBV11-3 and TRBJ2-1; D could derive from TRBD1 or TRBD2 (5 bases each). CDR1 is SGHNT, CDR2 YENEEA, per germline. Trimming shortened V by 2 bases and J by 15 bases, and 11 bases separated the two germline ends. The CDR3 runs 11 residues. CDR3 sequence (DNA): TGTGCCAGCAGCTTAACGGGGCATTTGTTCTTC. As protein: CASSLTGHLFF.

This chain links TRBV20-1 with TRBJ1-2, with D uncertain. V dropped 0 bases and J dropped 5 bases, with 4 bases sitting between them. CDR3 length: 11 amino acids. CDR1 and CDR2 from the germline V gene are DFQATT and SNEGSKA (reference sequence). CDR3 nucleotide sequence: TGCAGTGCTAGAGATGGGTATGGCTACACCTTC. Amino acid sequence: CSARDGYGYTF.

This clonotype appeared many times. The chain has TRBV6-1 and TRBJ2-1; TRBD1 matches 11 bases. J gave up 7 bases and V 5 bases, and 7 bases lay outside the gene matches. The CDR3 sequence is 15 residues long. Germline V gives CDR1 MNHNS, CDR2 SASEGT. In DNA, the CDR3 is TGTGCCAGCAGTCATGGACAGGGGGCGCGGAATGAGCAGTTCTTC. Translation: CASSHGQGARNEQFF.

The genes are TRBV20-1 and TRBJ2-1; 9 nucleotides align to TRBD2. The V and J ends lost 7 bases and 4 bases, in that order; junction bases with no gene match: 8. Per the germline V gene, CDR1 is DFQATT and CDR2 is SNEGSKA (reference sequence). CDR3 length: 14 residues. The CDR3 loop reads CSVPIAGDYNEQFF. CDR3 DNA: TGCAGTGTTCCCATAGCGGGGGATTACAATGAGCAGTTCTTC.

This clonotype was seen at least ten times. The rearrangement joins TRBV5-1 to TRBJ2-5; D could derive from TRBD1 or TRBD2 (7 bases each). The CDR3 spans 14 residues. Trimming removed 1 base from V and 4 bases from J, with 11 bases in between. Per germline, CDR1 SGHRS and CDR2 YFSETQ. The CDR3 is CASSLTGEGETQYF. The CDR3 DNA sequence: TGCGCCAGCAGCTTGACAGGGGAGGGAGAGACCCAGTACTTC.

This clonotype has a count of ten or more. The V gene is TRBV6-2 or TRBV6-3, the J gene TRBJ2-3; the match to TRBD2 covers 9 bases. CDR3 length: 17 amino acids. Trimming cost V 2 bases and J 0 bases; bases outside gene matches: 6. Germline assignment: CDR1 MNHEY and CDR2 SVGEGT. The DNA for the CDR3 is TGTGCCAGCAGTTACCGAGCGGGGGGCTTTAGCACAGATACGCAGTATTTT. Translating gives CASSYRAGGFSTDTQYF.

This clonotype was observed a few times. The chain carries TRBV24-1 and TRBJ1-5, with 9 bases identical to TRBD1. The V segment lost 6 bases and the J segment 6 bases; nucleotides outside the gene matches: 5. The CDR3 spans 14 residues. Per germline, CDR1 KGHDR and CDR2 SFDVKD. DNA for the CDR3: TGTGCCACCAGTCCCGGACAGGGGAGTCAGCCCCAGCATTTT. Translating it yields CATSPGQGSQPQHF.

The chain couples TRBV5-8 to TRBJ2-2; D gene uncertain. V shed 7 bases and J shed 6 bases, with 13 bases lying between them. The CDR3 spans 13 residues. Germline V gene lookup returns CDR1 SGHTS and CDR2 YDEGEE. CDR3 sequence: CASGHDIAGELFF. The CDR3 DNA sequence: TGTGCCAGCGGCCATGACATCGCCGGGGAGCTGTTTTTT. The full variable domain, completed using reference TRBV5-8 and TRBJ2-2, is EAGVTQSPTHLIKTRGQQATLRCSPISGHTSVYWYQQALGLGLQFLLWYDEGEERNRGNFPPRFSGRQFPNYSSELNVNALELEDSALYLCASGHDIAGELFFGEGSRLTVL.

Note on this clonotype: An end of the junction does not agree with germline; a read error may underlie this. The chain recombines TRBV7-2 with TRBJ1-3; D gene unclear. Germline V gene data show CDR1 as SGHTA and CDR2 as FQGNSA. The CDR3 runs 16 residues. The CDR3 sequence: CAISYPQLRSGNTIYF. CDR3 DNA sequence: TGTGCCATCAGCTATCCCCAACTACGGTCTGGAAACACCATATATTTT.

This clonotype was seen ten or more times. The chain recombines TRBV20-1 with TRBJ1-5; a weak D match, TRBD1 (5 bases). V gave up 4 bases and J gave up 4 bases, with 8 bases separating them. This CDR3 has 12 residues. CDR1 is DFQATT, CDR2 SNEGSKA, per germline (reference sequence). The CDR3 region is CSAMSGNQPQHF. The CDR3 DNA sequence: TGCAGTGCTATGTCAGGGAATCAGCCCCAGCATTTT.

The table lists this clonotype with many counts. The chain recombines TRBV7-8 with TRBJ2-5; the match to TRBD2 covers 8 bases. CDR3 length equals 13 residues. The germline CDR1 and CDR2 sequences are SGHVS and FQNEAQ. The ends lost 7 bases at V and 4 bases at J; junction bases unmatched: 5. CDR3 bases: TGTGCCAGCATTCGCGGGGGGCTAGAGACCCAGTACTTC. This encodes CASIRGGLETQYF. Drawing the rest from reference TRBV7-8 and TRBJ2-5, the complete variable domain is GAGVSQSPRYKVAKRGQDVALRCDPISGHVSLFWYQQALGQGPEFLTYFQNEAQLDKSGLPSDRFFAERPEGSVSTLKIQRTQQEDSAVYLCASIRGGLETQYFGPGTRLLVL.